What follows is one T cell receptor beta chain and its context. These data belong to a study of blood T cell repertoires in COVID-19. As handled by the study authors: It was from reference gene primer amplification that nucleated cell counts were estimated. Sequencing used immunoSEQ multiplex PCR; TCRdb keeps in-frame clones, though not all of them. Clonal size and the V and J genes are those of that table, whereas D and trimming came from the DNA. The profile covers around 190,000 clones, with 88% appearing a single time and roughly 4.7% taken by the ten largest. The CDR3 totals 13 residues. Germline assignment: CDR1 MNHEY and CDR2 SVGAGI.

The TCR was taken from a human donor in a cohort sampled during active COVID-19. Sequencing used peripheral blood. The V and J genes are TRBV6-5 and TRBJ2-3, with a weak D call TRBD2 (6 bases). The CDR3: CAAGLGYTDTQYF. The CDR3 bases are TGTGCTGCGGGGTTGGGTTACACAGATACGCAGTATTTT.